This T cell receptor beta chain comes out of a study of cytomegalovirus exposure and HLA in healthy donors. This PCR relied on a set of 60 Vbeta primers and 13 Jbeta primers. Sequencing used immunoSEQ multiplex PCR; TCRdb keeps in-frame clones, though not all of them. The top ten hold 2.7% of the sample, which has roughly 130,000 clones, 70% to 85% seen once. On this clone: Its target is not known.

This CDR3 has 15 amino acids. V shed 4 bases and J 2 bases; nucleotides not matched to a gene: 3. From germline, CDR1 is MRHNA and CDR2 SNTAGT. General observations from the study: Under in vitro conditions, a few CMV-associated chains were confirmed as specific for CMV antigens. As a later analysis revealed, most CMV-associated TCR beta chains appeared HLA-restricted. By HLA locus, TCR association rates varied in a later analysis, with DRB1 showing the most and HLA-C the fewest. An analysis that was carried out later associated 17,000 or so TCR beta sequences with HLA alleles at 0.05 false discovery rate.

The chain employs TRBV6-4 and TRBJ2-5; TRBD2 aligns across 11 bases. Sequenced sample: PBMCs. This TCR came from a boy younger than 10 in good health and CMV-seronegative. The DNA for the CDR3 is TGTGCCAGCAGTGCACTAGCGGGAGTTCAAGAGACCCAGTACTTC. This sequence encodes CASSALAGVQETQYF.